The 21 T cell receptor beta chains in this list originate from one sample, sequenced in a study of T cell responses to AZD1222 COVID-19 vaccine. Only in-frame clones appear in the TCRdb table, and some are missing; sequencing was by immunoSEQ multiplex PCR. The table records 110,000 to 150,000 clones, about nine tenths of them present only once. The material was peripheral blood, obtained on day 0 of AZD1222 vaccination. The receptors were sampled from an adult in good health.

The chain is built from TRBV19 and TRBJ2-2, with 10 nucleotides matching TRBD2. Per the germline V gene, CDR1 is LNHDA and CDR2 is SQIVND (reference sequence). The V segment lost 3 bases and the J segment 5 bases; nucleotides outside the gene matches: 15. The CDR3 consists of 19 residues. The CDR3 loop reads CASSIWASGSPGSTGELFF. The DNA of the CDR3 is TGTGCCAGTAGTATTTGGGCTAGCGGGAGTCCGGGGTCGACCGGGGAGCTGTTTTTT.

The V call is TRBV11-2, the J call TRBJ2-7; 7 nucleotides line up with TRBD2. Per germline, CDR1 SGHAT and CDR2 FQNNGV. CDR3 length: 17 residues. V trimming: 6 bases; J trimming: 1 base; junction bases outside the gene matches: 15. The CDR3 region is CASSRVSLGGGSYEQYF. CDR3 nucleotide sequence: TGTGCCAGCAGTCGTGTCTCGCTGGGGGGGGGTTCCTACGAGCAGTACTTC. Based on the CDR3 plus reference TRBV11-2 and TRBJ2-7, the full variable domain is EAGVAQSPRYKIIEKRQSVAFWCNPISGHATLYWYQQILGQGPKLLIQFQNNGVVDDSQLPKDRFSAERLKGVDSTLKIQPAKLEDSAVYLCASSRVSLGGGSYEQYFGPGTRLTVT.

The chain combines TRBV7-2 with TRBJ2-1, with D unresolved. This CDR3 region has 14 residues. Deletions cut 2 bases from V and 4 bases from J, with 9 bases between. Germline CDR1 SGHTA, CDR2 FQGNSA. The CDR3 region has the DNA TGTGCCAGCAGCTTAAGAGACATATACAATGAGCAGTTCTTC. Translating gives CASSLRDIYNEQFF.

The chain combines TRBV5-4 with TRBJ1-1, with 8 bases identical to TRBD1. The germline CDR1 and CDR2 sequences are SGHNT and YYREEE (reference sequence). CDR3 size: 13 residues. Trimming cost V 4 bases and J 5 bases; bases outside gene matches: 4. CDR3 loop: CASSPGQDTEAFF. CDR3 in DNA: TGTGCCAGCAGCCCGGGACAGGATACTGAAGCTTTCTTT. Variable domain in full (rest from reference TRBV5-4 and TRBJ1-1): ETGVTQSPTHLIKTRGQQVTLRCSSQSGHNTVSWYQQALGQGPQFIFQYYREEENGRGNFPPRFSGLQFPNYSSELNVNALELDDSALYLCASSPGQDTEAFFGQGTRLTVV.

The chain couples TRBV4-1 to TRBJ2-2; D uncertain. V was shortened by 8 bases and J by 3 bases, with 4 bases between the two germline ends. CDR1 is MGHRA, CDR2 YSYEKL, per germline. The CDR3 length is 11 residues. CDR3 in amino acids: CASRDTGELFF. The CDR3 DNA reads TGCGCCAGCCGGGACACCGGGGAGCTGTTTTTT.

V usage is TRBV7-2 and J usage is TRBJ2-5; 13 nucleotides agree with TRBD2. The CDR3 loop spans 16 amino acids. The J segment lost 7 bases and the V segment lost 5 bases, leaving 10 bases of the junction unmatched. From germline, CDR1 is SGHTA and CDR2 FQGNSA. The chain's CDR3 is CASSIPTSGGPGTQYF. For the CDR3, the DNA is TGTGCCAGCAGCATTCCGACTAGCGGGGGGCCTGGGACCCAGTACTTC.

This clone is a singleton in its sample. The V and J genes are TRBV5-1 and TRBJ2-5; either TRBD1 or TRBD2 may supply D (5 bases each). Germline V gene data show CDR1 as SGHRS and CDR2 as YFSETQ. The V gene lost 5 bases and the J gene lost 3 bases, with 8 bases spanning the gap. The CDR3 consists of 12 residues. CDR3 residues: CASRRGEETQYF. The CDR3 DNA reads TGCGCCAGCAGACGAGGGGAAGAGACCCAGTACTTC.

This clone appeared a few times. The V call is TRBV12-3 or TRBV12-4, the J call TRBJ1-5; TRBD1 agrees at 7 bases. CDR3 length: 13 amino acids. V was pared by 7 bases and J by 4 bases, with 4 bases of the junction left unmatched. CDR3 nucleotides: TGTGCCAGCACTACAGGGGCAAATCAGCCCCAGCATTTT. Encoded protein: CASTTGANQPQHF.

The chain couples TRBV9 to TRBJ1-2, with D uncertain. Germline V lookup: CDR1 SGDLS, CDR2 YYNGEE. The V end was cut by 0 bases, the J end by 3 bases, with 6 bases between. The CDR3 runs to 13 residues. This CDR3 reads CASSVGQYYGYTF. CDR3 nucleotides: TGTGCCAGCAGCGTAGGACAATACTATGGCTACACCTTC.

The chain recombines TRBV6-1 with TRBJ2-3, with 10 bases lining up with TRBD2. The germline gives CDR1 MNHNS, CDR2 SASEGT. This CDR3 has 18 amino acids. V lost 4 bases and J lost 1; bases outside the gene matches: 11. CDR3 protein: CASSGQAGGGARTDTQYF. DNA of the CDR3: TGTGCCAGCAGTGGGCAAGCGGGAGGGGGAGCCCGCACAGATACGCAGTATTTT.

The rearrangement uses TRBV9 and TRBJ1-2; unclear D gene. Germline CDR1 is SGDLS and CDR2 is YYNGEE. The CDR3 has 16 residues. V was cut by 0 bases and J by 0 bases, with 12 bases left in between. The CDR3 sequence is CASSVEPHGANYGYTF. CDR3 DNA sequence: TGTGCCAGCAGCGTAGAACCCCATGGGGCTAACTATGGCTACACCTTC.

CDR3 sequence (DNA): TGCGCCAGCAGCCAAGAGTCCGGCAATAATTCACCCCTCCACTTT. It is translated as CASSQESGNNSPLHF. This chain links TRBV4-3 with TRBJ1-6, with unresolved D. The CDR3 spans 15 residues. V dropped 0 bases and J dropped 5 bases, with 8 bases sitting between them. Germline V gene sequence: CDR1 LGHNA, CDR2 YSLEER.

The CDR3 reads CASSPESGGRAYEQYF. In nucleotides, the CDR3 is TGTGCCAGCAGCCCCGAGAGCGGGGGGAGGGCCTACGAGCAGTACTTC. V and J are TRBV11-3 and TRBJ2-7; 9 nucleotides match TRBD2. Germline CDR1 and CDR2: SGHNT and YENEEA. The CDR3 consists of 16 residues. V was clipped by 5 bases and J by 2 bases; unmatched bases: 10. The full variable domain, in which reference TRBV11-3 and TRBJ2-7 provide the parts outside the CDR3, is EAGVVQSPRYKIIEKKQPVAFWCNPISGHNTLYWYLQNLGQGPELLIRYENEEAVDDSQLPKDRFSAERLKGVDSTLKIQPAELGDSAVYLCASSPESGGRAYEQYFGPGTRLTVT.

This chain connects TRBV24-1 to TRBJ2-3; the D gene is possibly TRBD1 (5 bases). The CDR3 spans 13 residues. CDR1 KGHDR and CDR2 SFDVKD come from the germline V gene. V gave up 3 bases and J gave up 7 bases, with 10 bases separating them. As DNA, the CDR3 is TGTGCCACCAGTGATCCACCAGGGAATACGCAGTATTTT. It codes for CATSDPPGNTQYF.

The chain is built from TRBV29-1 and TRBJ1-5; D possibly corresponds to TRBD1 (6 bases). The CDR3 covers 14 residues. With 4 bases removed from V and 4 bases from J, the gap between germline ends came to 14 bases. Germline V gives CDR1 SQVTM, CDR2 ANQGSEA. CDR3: CSVAGTRGNQPQHF. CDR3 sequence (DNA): TGCAGCGTTGCCGGGACACGGGGTAATCAGCCCCAGCATTTT.

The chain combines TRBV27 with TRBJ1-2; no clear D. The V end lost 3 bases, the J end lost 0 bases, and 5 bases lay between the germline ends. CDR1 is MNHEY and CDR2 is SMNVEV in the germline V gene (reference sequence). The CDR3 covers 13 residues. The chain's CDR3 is CASSFNTNYGYTF. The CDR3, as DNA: TGTGCCAGCAGTTTCAACACTAACTATGGCTACACCTTC.

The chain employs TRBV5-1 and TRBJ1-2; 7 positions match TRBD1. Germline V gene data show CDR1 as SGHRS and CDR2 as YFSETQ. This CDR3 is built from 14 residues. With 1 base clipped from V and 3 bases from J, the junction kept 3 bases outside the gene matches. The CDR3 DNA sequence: TGCGCCAGCAGCTTGTCAGGGGGGGACTATGGCTACACCTTC. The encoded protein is CASSLSGGDYGYTF.

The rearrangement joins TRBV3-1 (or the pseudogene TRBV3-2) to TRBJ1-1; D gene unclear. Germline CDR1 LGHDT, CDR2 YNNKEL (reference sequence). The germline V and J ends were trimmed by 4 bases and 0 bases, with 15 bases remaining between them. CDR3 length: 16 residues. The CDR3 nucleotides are TGTGCCAGCAGCCCCACGGAAGTGCTCGTGAACACTGAAGCTTTCTTT. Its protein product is CASSPTEVLVNTEAFF.

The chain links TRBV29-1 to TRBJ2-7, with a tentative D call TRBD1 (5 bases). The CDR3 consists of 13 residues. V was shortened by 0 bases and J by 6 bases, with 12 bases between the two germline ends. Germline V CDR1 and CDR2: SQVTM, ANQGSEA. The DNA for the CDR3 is TGCAGCGTTGAAGAGGTCGTAGGGGCCGAGCAGTACTTC. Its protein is CSVEEVVGAEQYF.

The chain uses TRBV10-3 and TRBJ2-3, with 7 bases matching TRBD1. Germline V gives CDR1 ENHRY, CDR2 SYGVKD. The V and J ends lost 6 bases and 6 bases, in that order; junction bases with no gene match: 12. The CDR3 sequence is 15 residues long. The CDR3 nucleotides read TGTGCCATCAGGCCGACCCCTACAGGGGCCGATACGCAGTATTTT. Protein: CAIRPTPTGADTQYF.

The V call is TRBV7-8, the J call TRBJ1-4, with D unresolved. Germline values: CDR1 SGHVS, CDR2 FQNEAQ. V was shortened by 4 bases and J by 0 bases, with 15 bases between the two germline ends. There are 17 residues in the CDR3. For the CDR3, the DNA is TGTGCCAGCAGCTCCGTCCTCCTGACAACAACTAATGAAAAACTGTTTTTT. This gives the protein CASSSVLLTTTNEKLFF.